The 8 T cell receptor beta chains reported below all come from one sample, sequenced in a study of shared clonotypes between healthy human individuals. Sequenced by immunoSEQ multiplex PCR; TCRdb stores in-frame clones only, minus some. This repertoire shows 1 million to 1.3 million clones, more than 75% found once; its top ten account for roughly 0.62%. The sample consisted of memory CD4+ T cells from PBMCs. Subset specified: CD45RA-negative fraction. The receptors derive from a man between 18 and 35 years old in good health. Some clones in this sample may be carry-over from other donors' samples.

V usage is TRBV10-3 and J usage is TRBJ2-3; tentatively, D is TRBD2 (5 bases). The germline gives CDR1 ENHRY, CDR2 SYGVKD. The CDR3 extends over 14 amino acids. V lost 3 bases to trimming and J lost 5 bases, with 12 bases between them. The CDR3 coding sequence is TGTGCCATCAGTGACGGTGGAGGAGGAGATACGCAGTATTTT. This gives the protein CAISDGGGGDTQYF.

CDR3: CASSESRPSGNNEQFF. CDR3 nucleotide sequence: TGCGCCAGCAGTGAGTCTCGTCCTAGCGGGAACAATGAGCAGTTCTTC. The rearrangement links TRBV10-2 to TRBJ2-1, with 9 bases aligning to TRBD2. In germline, CDR1 is WSHSY, CDR2 SAAADI. The CDR3 extends over 16 amino acids. With 0 bases clipped from V and 5 bases from J, the junction kept 5 bases outside the gene matches.

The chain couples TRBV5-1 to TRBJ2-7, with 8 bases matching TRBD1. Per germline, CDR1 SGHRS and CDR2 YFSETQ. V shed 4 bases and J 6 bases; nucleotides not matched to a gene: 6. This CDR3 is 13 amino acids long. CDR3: CASSPDRGSEQYF. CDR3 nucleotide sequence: TGCGCCAGCAGCCCAGACAGGGGTAGCGAGCAGTACTTC.

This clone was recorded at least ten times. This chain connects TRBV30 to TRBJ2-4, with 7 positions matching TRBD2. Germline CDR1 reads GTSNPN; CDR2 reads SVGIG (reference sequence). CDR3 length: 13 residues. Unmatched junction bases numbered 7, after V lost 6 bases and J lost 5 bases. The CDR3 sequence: CACGREPQNIQYF. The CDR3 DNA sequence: TGTGCCTGTGGGCGGGAGCCCCAAAACATTCAGTACTTC.

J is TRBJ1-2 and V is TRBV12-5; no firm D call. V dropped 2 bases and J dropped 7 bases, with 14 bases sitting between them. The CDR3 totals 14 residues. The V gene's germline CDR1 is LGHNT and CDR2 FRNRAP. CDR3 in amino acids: CASGLPGSKSGYTF. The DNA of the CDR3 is TGTGCTAGTGGTTTGCCCGGCAGTAAGAGTGGCTACACCTTC.

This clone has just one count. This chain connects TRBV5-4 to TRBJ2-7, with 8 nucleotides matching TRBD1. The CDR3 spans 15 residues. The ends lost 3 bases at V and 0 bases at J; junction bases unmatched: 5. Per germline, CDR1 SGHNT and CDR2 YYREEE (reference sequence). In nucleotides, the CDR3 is TGTGCCAGCAGCTCACGGACAGGGAGCTCCTACGAGCAGTACTTC. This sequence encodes CASSSRTGSSYEQYF.

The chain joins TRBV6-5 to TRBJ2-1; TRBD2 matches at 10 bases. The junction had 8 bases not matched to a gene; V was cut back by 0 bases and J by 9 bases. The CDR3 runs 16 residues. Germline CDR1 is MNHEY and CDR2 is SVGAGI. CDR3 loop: CASSYSITLAGAEQFF. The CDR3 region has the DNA TGTGCCAGCAGTTACTCGATCACCCTAGCGGGAGCTGAGCAGTTCTTC.

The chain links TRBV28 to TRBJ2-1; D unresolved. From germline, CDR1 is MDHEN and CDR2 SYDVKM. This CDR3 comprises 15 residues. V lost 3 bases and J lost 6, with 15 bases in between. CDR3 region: CASSFLGWKSNEQFF. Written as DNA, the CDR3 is TGTGCCAGCAGTTTTTTGGGGTGGAAAAGCAATGAGCAGTTCTTC.